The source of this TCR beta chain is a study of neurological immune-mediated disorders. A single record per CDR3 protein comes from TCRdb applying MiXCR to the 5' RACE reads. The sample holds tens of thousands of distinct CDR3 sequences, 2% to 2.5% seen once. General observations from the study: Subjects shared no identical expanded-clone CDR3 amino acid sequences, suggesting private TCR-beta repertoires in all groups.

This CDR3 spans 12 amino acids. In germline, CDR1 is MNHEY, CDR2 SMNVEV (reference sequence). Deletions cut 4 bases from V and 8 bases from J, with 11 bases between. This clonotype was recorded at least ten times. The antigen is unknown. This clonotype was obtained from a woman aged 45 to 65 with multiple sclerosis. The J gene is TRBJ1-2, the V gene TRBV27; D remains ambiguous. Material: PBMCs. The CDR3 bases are TGTGCCAGCAGTTCCCCCGGCGGCGGCTACACCTTC. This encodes CASSSPGGGYTF.